This record looks at one T cell receptor beta chain sequence and its context. This entry comes from a study of blood T cell repertoires in COVID-19. The overall study: The study drew acute and convalescent COVID-19 samples from the United States, Italy and Spain. PBMCs, B-cell-depleted T cells, or T cells were the source of the cDNA or gDNA that made up the material.

Authors' methods: From reference gene primer amplification, estimates of nucleated cell counts were derived. Generated by immunoSEQ multiplex PCR, the TCRdb table keeps only in-frame clones and is missing some. V, J and clone size reflect that table, while D and trimming were determined from the DNA. Among roughly 140,000 clones listed, 80% to 90% were seen once. Trimming pared 2 bases from V and 7 bases from J, leaving 12 bases between. Germline CDR1 is MNHEY and CDR2 is SMNVEV (reference sequence). CDR3 length: 14 amino acids. The specimen was peripheral blood. The TCR was taken from a middle-aged woman with acute or convalescent COVID-19. The rearrangement uses TRBV27 and TRBJ2-1; tentatively, D is TRBD2 (7 bases). The CDR3 coding sequence is TGTGCCAGCAGTTTAGGGGGGGCGCATAATGAGCAGTTCTTC. It specifies CASSLGGAHNEQFF.